These T cell receptor beta chains were read from a single sample in a study of shared clonotypes between healthy human individuals. Assay: immunoSEQ multiplex PCR; the TCRdb copy retains only in-frame clones and omits some. The data hold some 2,000,000 clones, with 90% to 96% observed a single time. The sequenced sample consisted of naive CD4+ T cells sorted from blood. The receptors here all came from a man aged 18 to 35 in good health. Both conserved end residues are part of each CDR3. Each record gives: D gene, clone size, V gene, J gene, CDR3 protein, CDR3 DNA. A D gene is named only where the DNA matches it firmly. The size of a clone is reported for some rows only, either as once, few or many, or as a class for expanded clones.

d_call: -; clone_size: -; v_call: TRBV7-2; j_call: TRBJ1-1; cdr3_aa: CASSLPPGGMNTEAFF; cdr3_nt: TGTGCCAGCAGCCTCCCCCCGGGAGGGATGAACACTGAAGCTTTCTTT
d_call: -; clone_size: -; v_call: TRBV18; j_call: TRBJ2-7; cdr3_aa: CASSPPGHNYEQYF; cdr3_nt: TGTGCCAGCTCACCCCCCGGACACAACTACGAGCAGTACTTC
d_call: -; clone_size: -; v_call: TRBV5-4; j_call: TRBJ1-1; cdr3_aa: CASSLDWATEAFF; cdr3_nt: TGTGCCAGCAGCTTGGACTGGGCCACTGAAGCTTTCTTT
d_call: -; clone_size: -; v_call: TRBV6-5; j_call: TRBJ1-1; cdr3_aa: CASSHLRVGDTEAFF; cdr3_nt: TGTGCCAGCAGTCATTTAAGAGTGGGGGACACTGAAGCTTTCTTT
d_call: -; clone_size: -; v_call: TRBV13; j_call: TRBJ1-1; cdr3_aa: CASSARVRGNTEAFF; cdr3_nt: TGTGCCAGCAGCGCCAGGGTAAGGGGGAACACTGAAGCTTTCTTT
d_call: TRBD2; clone_size: -; v_call: TRBV11-2; j_call: TRBJ2-2; cdr3_aa: CASSQAGGTGELFF; cdr3_nt: TGTGCCAGCAGTCAAGCGGGAGGCACCGGGGAGCTGTTTTTT
d_call: -; clone_size: -; v_call: TRBV18; j_call: TRBJ2-1; cdr3_aa: CASSPQLGVYNEQFF; cdr3_nt: TGTGCCAGCTCACCACAGCTAGGGGTTTACAATGAGCAGTTCTTC
d_call: -; clone_size: -; v_call: TRBV9; j_call: TRBJ1-1; cdr3_aa: CASSVGPRDPEAFF; cdr3_nt: TGTGCCAGCAGCGTAGGCCCGAGAGACCCTGAAGCTTTCTTT
d_call: -; clone_size: -; v_call: TRBV5-4; j_call: TRBJ2-5; cdr3_aa: CASSRGTETQYF; cdr3_nt: TGTGCCAGCAGCCGCGGGACGGAGACCCAGTACTTC
d_call: -; clone_size: -; v_call: TRBV18; j_call: TRBJ1-2; cdr3_aa: CASSPTRTSEGYTF; cdr3_nt: TGTGCCAGCTCACCTACAAGGACGTCAGAGGGCTACACCTTC
d_call: -; clone_size: once; v_call: TRBV7-8; j_call: TRBJ1-5; cdr3_aa: CASSLWGGNQPQHF; cdr3_nt: TGTGCCAGCAGCTTATGGGGGGGCAATCAGCCCCAGCATTTT
d_call: -; clone_size: -; v_call: TRBV5-1; j_call: TRBJ1-2; cdr3_aa: CASSLTEPYGYTF; cdr3_nt: TGCGCCAGCAGCCTAACAGAACCCTATGGCTACACCTTC
d_call: -; clone_size: -; v_call: TRBV9; j_call: TRBJ2-3; cdr3_aa: CASSVVSSDTQYF; cdr3_nt: TGTGCCAGCAGCGTAGTTTCCTCGGATACGCAGTATTTT
d_call: TRBD2; clone_size: -; v_call: TRBV5-1; j_call: TRBJ2-7; cdr3_aa: CASSYGLAGVKVTYEQYF; cdr3_nt: TGCGCCAGCAGCTATGGACTAGCGGGCGTTAAAGTAACCTACGAGCAGTACTTC
d_call: -; clone_size: -; v_call: TRBV21-1; j_call: TRBJ1-5; cdr3_aa: CASITQPQHF; cdr3_nt: TGTGCCAGCATAACTCAGCCCCAGCATTTT
d_call: TRBD1; clone_size: -; v_call: TRBV5-4; j_call: TRBJ2-7; cdr3_aa: CASSFRQGAAYEQYF; cdr3_nt: TGTGCCAGCAGCTTCCGACAGGGTGCTGCCTACGAGCAGTACTTC
d_call: -; clone_size: -; v_call: TRBV18; j_call: TRBJ1-1; cdr3_aa: CASSPLGAPTEAFF; cdr3_nt: TGTGCCAGCTCACCATTGGGAGCGCCCACTGAAGCTTTCTTT
d_call: -; clone_size: once; v_call: TRBV14; j_call: TRBJ1-2; cdr3_aa: CASSQQGPYGYTF; cdr3_nt: TGTGCCAGCAGCCAGCAGGGCCCTTATGGCTACACCTTC
d_call: -; clone_size: -; v_call: TRBV28; j_call: TRBJ2-3; cdr3_aa: CASRMTGTDTQYF; cdr3_nt: TGTGCCAGCAGAATGACGGGCACAGATACGCAGTATTTT
d_call: TRBD2; clone_size: -; v_call: TRBV19; j_call: TRBJ2-2; cdr3_aa: CASSSSGSRNTGELFF; cdr3_nt: TGTGCCAGTAGTAGTAGCGGGAGCCGCAACACCGGGGAGCTGTTTTTT
d_call: -; clone_size: -; v_call: TRBV14; j_call: TRBJ1-2; cdr3_aa: CASSPRQGLYGYTF; cdr3_nt: TGTGCCAGCAGCCCGAGGCAGGGCCTCTATGGCTACACCTTC
d_call: TRBD1; clone_size: once; v_call: TRBV2; j_call: TRBJ1-4; cdr3_aa: CASRTTGAPGKLFF; cdr3_nt: TGTGCCAGCAGGACGACAGGGGCGCCAGGAAAACTGTTTTTT
d_call: TRBD2; clone_size: -; v_call: TRBV5-8; j_call: TRBJ2-3; cdr3_aa: CASSLLAGGQGTDTQYF; cdr3_nt: TGTGCCAGCAGCTTGCTAGCGGGGGGGCAAGGCACAGATACGCAGTATTTT
d_call: -; clone_size: -; v_call: TRBV6-1; j_call: TRBJ1-5; cdr3_aa: CASSEGAGRNQPQHF; cdr3_nt: TGTGCCAGCAGTGAAGGGGCAGGGCGCAATCAGCCCCAGCATTTT
d_call: -; clone_size: -; v_call: TRBV6-1; j_call: TRBJ1-4; cdr3_aa: CASSEPTGEKLFF; cdr3_nt: TGTGCCAGCAGTGAACCCACGGGTGAAAAACTGTTTTTT
d_call: -; clone_size: -; v_call: TRBV30; j_call: TRBJ2-1; cdr3_aa: CAWRDAEMFF; cdr3_nt: TGTGCCTGGAGGGACGCAGAGATGTTCTTC
d_call: -; clone_size: once; v_call: TRBV28; j_call: TRBJ2-1; cdr3_aa: CASSRPVQVGTYNEQFF; cdr3_nt: TGTGCCAGCAGTCGACCCGTACAGGTAGGAACCTACAATGAGCAGTTCTTC
d_call: -; clone_size: -; v_call: TRBV21-1; j_call: TRBJ1-4; cdr3_aa: CASSENRRVNEKLFF; cdr3_nt: TGTGCCAGCAGCGAAAACAGAAGGGTGAATGAAAAACTGTTTTTT
d_call: -; clone_size: -; v_call: TRBV10-3; j_call: TRBJ1-5; cdr3_aa: CAISESMGAGSNQPQHF; cdr3_nt: TGTGCCATCAGTGAGTCAATGGGGGCAGGGTCCAATCAGCCCCAGCATTTT
d_call: -; clone_size: -; v_call: TRBV6-5; j_call: TRBJ1-2; cdr3_aa: CASRQTANYGYTF; cdr3_nt: TGTGCCAGCAGGCAGACAGCCAACTATGGCTACACCTTC
d_call: TRBD2; clone_size: -; v_call: TRBV5-4; j_call: TRBJ2-1; cdr3_aa: CASSIGTSGSYNEQFF; cdr3_nt: TGTGCCAGCAGCATAGGGACTAGCGGGAGTTACAATGAGCAGTTCTTC
d_call: TRBD1; clone_size: -; v_call: TRBV5-6; j_call: TRBJ1-5; cdr3_aa: CASSLARQGTNQPQHF; cdr3_nt: TGTGCCAGCAGCTTGGCTCGACAGGGGACAAATCAGCCCCAGCATTTT
d_call: -; clone_size: -; v_call: TRBV28; j_call: TRBJ2-2; cdr3_aa: CASRRGRTGELFF; cdr3_nt: TGTGCCAGCAGGAGGGGGAGGACCGGGGAGCTGTTTTTT
d_call: -; clone_size: once; v_call: TRBV28; j_call: TRBJ2-7; cdr3_aa: CASSLGGGGGPYEQYF; cdr3_nt: TGTGCCAGCAGTTTAGGGGGCGGCGGGGGCCCCTACGAGCAGTACTTC
d_call: -; clone_size: -; v_call: TRBV18; j_call: TRBJ2-7; cdr3_aa: CASSPFVGEQYF; cdr3_nt: TGTGCCAGCTCACCATTTGTGGGTGAGCAGTACTTC